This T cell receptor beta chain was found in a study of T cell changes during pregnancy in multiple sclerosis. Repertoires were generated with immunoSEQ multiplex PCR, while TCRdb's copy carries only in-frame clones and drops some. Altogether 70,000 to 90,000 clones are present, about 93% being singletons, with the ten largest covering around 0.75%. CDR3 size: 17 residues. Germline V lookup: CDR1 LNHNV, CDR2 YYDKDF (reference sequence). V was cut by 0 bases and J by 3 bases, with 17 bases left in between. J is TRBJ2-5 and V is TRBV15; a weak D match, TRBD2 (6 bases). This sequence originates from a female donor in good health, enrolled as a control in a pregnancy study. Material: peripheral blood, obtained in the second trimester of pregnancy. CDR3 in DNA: TGTGCCACCAGCAGAGATCAGCTTGGTAGCGGCGAAGAGACCCAGTACTTC. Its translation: CATSRDQLGSGEETQYF.